These 18 T cell receptor beta chains were all obtained from the same sample, sequenced in a study of T cells in narcolepsy (dated by TCRdb to 2017 to 2018). Library preparation employed the immunoSEQ multiplex PCR assay. TCRdb retrieved this table from immuneACCESS and kept in-frame rearrangements only. Not all clones are present; in checked studies, unresolved V genes account for under half, and no reason is known for the remainder. This sample gives tens of thousands of clones in total; roughly 87% of them show up just once. Around 0.83% of the sample lies in the top ten. Sequencing was done on a sample of CD45RA- memory CD4+ T cells from PBMCs. The cell subset or site label, as the study defines it: memory T cells sorted ex vivo from peripheral blood. These receptors were collected from a human donor with narcolepsy.

The CDR3 loop reads CAAKGGNTYEQYF. DNA of the CDR3: TGTGCCGCGAAGGGCGGGAACACCTACGAGCAGTACTTC. V usage is TRBV5-4 and J usage is TRBJ2-7; D is perhaps TRBD2 (6 bases). The germline CDR1 and CDR2 sequences are SGHNT and YYREEE (reference sequence). The CDR3 loop spans 13 amino acids. V lost 10 bases, J lost 2 bases, and 16 bases lay in between.

The J gene is TRBJ2-1, the V gene TRBV18; 9 bases are a match to TRBD1. CDR1 is KGHSH, CDR2 LQKENI, per germline. The CDR3 is 16 residues long. After removal of 5 bases from V and 2 bases from J, the junction contained 7 bases not matched to a gene. The CDR3 sequence is CASSTGTGITYNEQFF. CDR3 bases: TGTGCCAGCTCAACCGGGACAGGGATTACCTACAATGAGCAGTTCTTC. The entire variable domain, with the rest obtained from reference TRBV18 and TRBJ2-1, is as follows: NAGVMQNPRHLVRRRGQEARLRCSPMKGHSHVYWYRQLPEEGLKFMVYLQKENIIDESGMPKERFSAEFPKEGPSILRIQQVVRGDSAAYFCASSTGTGITYNEQFFGPGTRLTVL.

The chain links TRBV18 to TRBJ2-3; the match to TRBD2 covers 8 bases. Germline V gene lookup returns CDR1 KGHSH and CDR2 LQKENI. This CDR3 has 17 residues. The V gene end was trimmed by 3 bases and the J gene end by 0 bases; junction bases not matched to a gene: 8. CDR3 coding DNA: TGTGCCAGCTCACCTTTTAAGAGCGGGGGTAGCACAGATACGCAGTATTTT. It specifies CASSPFKSGGSTDTQYF.

V usage is TRBV15 and J usage is TRBJ1-5, with unresolved D. The germline V and J ends were trimmed by 2 bases and 3 bases, with 5 bases remaining between them. This CDR3 comprises 13 residues. Germline values: CDR1 LNHNV, CDR2 YYDKDF (reference sequence). DNA of the CDR3: TGTGCCACCAGCAGACAGCACAATCAGCCCCAGCATTTT. Amino acid sequence: CATSRQHNQPQHF.

V gene TRBV9 combines with J gene TRBJ1-2, with a tentative D call TRBD1 (6 bases). This CDR3 comprises 14 residues. Germline V gene lookup returns CDR1 SGDLS and CDR2 YYNGEE. Trimming pared 5 bases from V and 6 bases from J, leaving 17 bases between. The DNA of the CDR3 is TGTGCCAGCAGACGGGGGGCCGAGGCGCATGGCTACACCTTC. This translates into CASRRGAEAHGYTF.

In the case of this clone: The same CDR3 arises from other DNA sequences in this sample as well. The V gene is TRBV30, the J gene TRBJ2-2; either TRBD1 or TRBD2 may fit D (5 bases each). V lost 3 bases and J 5 bases, leaving 19 bases between the germline ends. Germline V gives CDR1 GTSNPN, CDR2 SVGIG (reference sequence). The CDR3 totals 16 residues. The DNA for the CDR3 is TGTGCCTGGAGGGGTGGGACGGCAGGAGATACCGGGGAGCTGTTTTTT. Translated: CAWRGGTAGDTGELFF.

The chain combines TRBV5-4 with TRBJ2-5; possibly TRBD1 or TRBD2 for D (6 bases each). The J call may be mistaken, given a closer DNA end match to TRBJ2-7. The CDR3 has 13 amino acids. CDR1 is SGHNT, CDR2 YYREEE, per germline (reference sequence). For the CDR3, the DNA is TGTGCCAGCAGCCGGGGGCGCGCCTACGAGCAGTACTTC. It codes for CASSRGRAYEQYF.

V and J are TRBV28 and TRBJ1-2; D is unresolved. Trimming left V 3 bases short and J 2 bases short, with 13 bases between. Germline loops: CDR1 MDHEN, CDR2 SYDVKM. The CDR3 runs 15 residues. In nucleotides, the CDR3 is TGTGCCAGCAGTTTTCTTGCAGGACCGAACTATGGCTACACCTTC. Amino acid sequence: CASSFLAGPNYGYTF.

The V gene is TRBV25-1, the J gene TRBJ1-2; TRBD1 might be the D (5 bases). Germline V lookup: CDR1 MGHDK, CDR2 SYGVNS. This CDR3 region has 12 residues. The V and J ends lost 4 bases and 4 bases respectively, with 7 bases between them. The CDR3 nucleotides are TGTGCCAGCAGTGGACAGTTCTATGGCTACACCTTC. This gives the protein CASSGQFYGYTF.

The V and J genes are TRBV11-3 and TRBJ2-3, with D unclear. The CDR3 totals 11 residues. Germline V CDR1 and CDR2: SGHNT, YENEEA. With 5 bases removed from V and 6 bases from J, the gap between germline ends came to 6 bases. CDR3 sequence: CASSLKDTQYF. DNA of the CDR3: TGTGCCAGCAGCCTCAAGGATACGCAGTATTTT.

The chain recombines TRBV19 with TRBJ2-7, with no clear D. CDR1 is LNHDA, CDR2 SQIVND, per germline (reference sequence). Trimming stripped 5 bases from V and 6 bases from J, with 17 bases between. This CDR3 region has 14 residues. This CDR3 reads CASSVGPTSGEQYF. The CDR3 DNA follows: TGTGCCAGTAGTGTAGGACCGACGTCCGGCGAGCAGTACTTC.

In the case of this clone: At the DNA level, this CDR3 is encoded by other sequences in the same sample as well. This rearrangement joins TRBV29-1 to TRBJ2-7, with D possibly called TRBD1 or TRBD2 (5 bases each). Germline lookup yields CDR1 SQVTM and CDR2 ANQGSEA. This CDR3 has 14 amino acids. V was cut by 8 bases and J by 4 bases, with 21 bases left in between. The CDR3 coding sequence is TGCAGCACAACTGGGGCAGGGAGCTCTTACGAGCAGTACTTC. Its translation: CSTTGAGSSYEQYF.

The sample holds a few counts of this clone. The chain combines TRBV7-2 with TRBJ1-1; D may be TRBD1 (5 bases). Trimming took 5 bases from V and 5 from J, leaving 15 bases between them. The CDR3 is made up of 14 amino acids. Germline V CDR1 and CDR2: SGHTA, FQGNSA. The CDR3 DNA follows: TGTGCCAGCAGCCCCCTGGGGGGTGTTACTGAAGCTTTCTTT. Translating it yields CASSPLGGVTEAFF.

This clone was recorded only once. This sequence joins TRBV2 and TRBJ1-1, with 8 nucleotides matching TRBD1. The germline gives CDR1 SNHLY, CDR2 FYNNEI. The length of the CDR3 is 14 residues. CDR3 nucleotide sequence: TGTGCTCTCGACCGAACAGGGGGAGGGACTGAAGCTTTCTTT. This encodes CALDRTGGGTEAFF.

V and J are TRBV7-2 and TRBJ2-1; TRBD2 matches at 13 bases. Germline values: CDR1 SGHTA, CDR2 FQGNSA. Trimming removed 5 bases from V and 4 bases from J; junction bases left unmatched: 5. The CDR3 is 16 amino acids. The CDR3 sequence: CASSRTSGSGYNEQFF. The CDR3 DNA reads as TGTGCCAGCAGCCGGACTAGCGGGAGCGGGTACAATGAGCAGTTCTTC. The entire variable domain, with the rest obtained from reference TRBV7-2 and TRBJ2-1, is as follows: GAGVSQSPSNKVTEKGKDVELRCDPISGHTALYWYRQSLGQGLEFLIYFQGNSAPDKSGLPSDRFSAERTGGSVSTLTIQRTQQEDSAVYLCASSRTSGSGYNEQFFGPGTRLTVL.

The rearrangement joins TRBV23-1 to TRBJ1-1; possibly TRBD1 for D (6 bases). TRBV23-1 is an open reading frame, and its role is uncertain. The CDR3 contains 11 residues. V lost 7 bases, J lost 11 bases, and 14 bases lay in between. The CDR3 sequence: CASNWTDVAFF. CDR3 nucleotide sequence: TGCGCCAGCAATTGGACAGACGTGGCTTTCTTT.

V usage is TRBV5-4 and J usage is TRBJ2-7; 7 bases line up with TRBD1. Germline CDR1 is SGHNT and CDR2 is YYREEE (reference sequence). The CDR3 has 15 amino acids. The ends lost 1 base at V and 3 bases at J; junction bases unmatched: 7. The DNA for the CDR3 is TGTGCCAGCAGCTTGCCCCGTGGACAGGACTACGAGCAGTACTTC. It yields the protein CASSLPRGQDYEQYF. The full variable domain, with the rest looked up from reference TRBV5-4 and TRBJ2-7, is ETGVTQSPTHLIKTRGQQVTLRCSSQSGHNTVSWYQQALGQGPQFIFQYYREEENGRGNFPPRFSGLQFPNYSSELNVNALELDDSALYLCASSLPRGQDYEQYFGPGTRLTVT.

The chain couples TRBV5-4 to TRBJ1-2; no firm D call. Germline V gives CDR1 SGHNT, CDR2 YYREEE (reference sequence). The CDR3 length is 14 residues. The V and J ends lost 5 bases and 1 base respectively, with 12 bases between them. The CDR3 region has the DNA TGTGCCAGCAGTCTCGGAGGAATTAACTATGGCTACACCTTC. Protein product: CASSLGGINYGYTF.